The sequence of this TCR beta chain was determined in a study of beta chain features in type 1 diabetes. Overall study results and limits: All four CD4+ subsets of Type 1 diabetes patients contained TCRB CDR3s that were moderately but significantly shorter.

The table lists this clone with a few counts. The target antigen is unknown. Every isolated RNA sample was fully reverse transcribed, so sequencing captured expressed TCRB transcripts. Sequenced by immunoSEQ multiplex PCR; TCRdb stores in-frame clones only, minus some. The table shows around 140,000 clones, with around 10% occurring only once. Averaging around 120 mL, one heparinised blood draw was given by each donor. Trimming left V 2 bases short and J 6 bases short, with 13 bases between. The CDR3 sequence is 14 residues long. The germline gives CDR1 KGHSH, CDR2 LQKENI. This clonotype was obtained from a man under 40 with type 1 diabetes. This chain joins TRBV18 and TRBJ1-1, with a possible D match to TRBD1 (5 bases). The specimen was central memory CD4+ T cells from blood. The CDR3 reads CASSPGREGAEAFF. The CDR3 DNA reads TGTGCCAGCTCACCAGGCAGGGAAGGAGCTGAAGCTTTCTTT. Looking up the rest from reference TRBV18 and TRBJ1-1 gives the full variable domain: NAGVMQNPRHLVRRRGQEARLRCSPMKGHSHVYWYRQLPEEGLKFMVYLQKENIIDESGMPKERFSAEFPKEGPSILRIQQVVRGDSAAYFCASSPGREGAEAFFGQGTRLTVV.